This T cell receptor beta chain was recorded in a study of T cells in Graves' hyperthyroidism and ophthalmopathy. Overall study findings and caveats: Among clonotypes expanded in thyroid above 0.001, most were also found in blood. From stable hyperthyroidism, ophthalmopathy was set apart by a 13 V-J model.

The CDR3 regions of TCR beta were amplified from RNA transcripts. The TCR CDR3 was amplified in a first-round RT-PCR using the HTBI primer set. MiXCR, run by TCRdb on the multiplex PCR reads, gives a single entry per CDR3 protein. This table holds fewer than 900,000 distinct CDR3 sequences, over 15% found once. Germline V CDR1 and CDR2: SGHTA, FQGNSA. The CDR3 sequence is 15 residues long. Trimming took 5 bases from V and 8 from J; bases not matched to a gene: 4. Regarding this clonotype: No antigen is known for it.

Uncontrolled infection, other autoimmune disease, pregnancy and lactation each barred patients from inclusion. PBMCs were obtained from over 8.5 ml fresh peripheral blood. This chain uses TRBV7-2 with TRBJ2-1, with 15 bases aligning to TRBD2. The sequence came from a man younger than 35 with Graves' hyperthyroidism. Sequenced material: blood. CDR3 amino acids: CASSGTSGRFDEQFF. CDR3 sequence (DNA): TGTGCCAGCAGCGGGACTAGCGGGAGGTTTGATGAGCAGTTCTTC.